These T cell receptor beta chains were read from a single sample in a study of T cell responses to AZD1222 COVID-19 vaccine. Using immunoSEQ multiplex PCR, the repertoire was profiled, and TCRdb retains in-frame clones only, with some absent. The table lists about 140,000 clones, around nine tenths of them singletons. The starting material was peripheral blood, obtained 28 days after the second AZD1222 dose. These receptors were taken from an adult who received the AZD1222 COVID-19 vaccine. CDR3s include the opening cysteine and the closing phenylalanine or tryptophan. D genes are given only for firm matches. Where a row states a size, it is once, few, many or the class of an expanded clone; other rows omit it.

clone size,D gene,J gene,V gene,CDR3 protein,CDR3 DNA
-,-,TRBJ1-1,TRBV5-1,CASLGQNTEAFF,TGCGCCAGCCTCGGCCAGAACACTGAAGCTTTCTTT
-,-,TRBJ1-3,TRBV2,CASSEASRGTGNTIYF,TGTGCCAGCAGTGAAGCATCCAGGGGAACGGGAAACACCATATATTTT
-,-,TRBJ1-6,TRBV19,CASSNGVSYNSPLHF,TGTGCCAGTAGTAATGGAGTCTCCTATAATTCACCCCTCCACTTT
-,-,TRBJ2-2,TRBV5-1,CASSLGRSNTGELFF,TGCGCCAGCAGCTTGGGTCGATCGAACACCGGGGAGCTGTTTTTT
-,TRBD1,TRBJ1-5,TRBV19,CASVRQGDAQPQHF,TGTGCCAGCGTTCGACAGGGGGACGCTCAGCCCCAGCATTTT
-,-,TRBJ2-5,TRBV5-1,CASSLGAWETQYF,TGCGCCAGCAGCTTGGGGGCCTGGGAGACCCAGTACTTC
-,-,TRBJ2-7,TRBV11-3,CASSLGATYEQYF,TGTGCCAGCAGCCTAGGGGCCACCTACGAGCAGTACTTC
-,-,TRBJ1-2,TRBV6-2/TRBV6-3,CASSLRQPHGYTF,TGTGCCAGCAGTCTGCGACAACCACATGGCTACACCTTC
-,-,TRBJ2-5,TRBV11-2,CASSLEGGAARAETQYF,TGTGCCAGCAGCTTAGAAGGAGGGGCCGCCCGAGCAGAGACCCAGTACTTC
-,TRBD1,TRBJ1-2,TRBV19,CASSRDRGRYGYTF,TGTGCCAGTAGTCGCGACAGGGGTCGGTATGGCTACACCTTC
-,TRBD1,TRBJ1-3,TRBV7-9,CASSLPTGAGNTIYF,TGTGCCAGCAGCTTGCCGACAGGGGCTGGAAACACCATATATTTT
-,-,TRBJ1-6,TRBV7-9,CASTLNDGVSPLHF,TGTGCCAGCACCCTTAATGACGGGGTCTCACCCCTCCACTTT
-,TRBD2,TRBJ2-1,TRBV5-6,CASSLELAGSYNEQFF,TGTGCCAGCAGCTTGGAACTAGCGGGGTCCTACAATGAGCAGTTCTTC
-,TRBD1,TRBJ1-2,TRBV5-6,CASSLRDRGGGYTF,TGTGCCAGCAGCCTGAGGGACAGGGGTGGAGGCTACACCTTC
-,-,TRBJ1-4,TRBV19,CASSSPGATNEKLFF,TGTGCCAGTAGTAGTCCCGGGGCCACTAATGAAAAACTGTTTTTT
-,-,TRBJ1-6,TRBV27,CASSSRVLSSRSPLHF,TGTGCCAGCAGTTCGAGGGTATTGAGCTCCAGGTCACCCCTCCACTTT
-,-,TRBJ1-5,TRBV7-2,CASSPLGGGNQPQHF,TGTGCCAGCAGCCCCTTAGGGGGTGGCAATCAGCCCCAGCATTTT
-,TRBD2,TRBJ2-7,TRBV6-6,CASSSGLAGVEQYF,TGTGCCAGCAGCTCCGGGCTAGCGGGAGTCGAGCAGTACTTC
-,-,TRBJ1-1,TRBV10-3,CAISESTGWRTSEAFF,TGTGCCATCAGTGAGTCGACGGGTTGGAGAACCTCTGAAGCTTTCTTT
-,-,TRBJ1-2,TRBV7-9,CASTPEGQTGYTF,TGTGCCAGCACCCCGGAAGGGCAAACCGGCTACACCTTC
-,-,TRBJ1-1,TRBV4-2,CASSQGSGETMNTEAFF,TGTGCCAGCAGCCAAGGGTCCGGGGAAACGATGAACACTGAAGCTTTCTTT
-,-,TRBJ1-3,TRBV9,CASSPLGGSSGNTIYF,TGTGCCAGCAGCCCACTAGGGGGTTCCTCTGGAAACACCATATATTTT
-,-,TRBJ1-1,TRBV4-1,CASSRTLNTEAFF,TGCGCCAGCAGCCGGACATTGAACACTGAAGCTTTCTTT
-,-,TRBJ1-2,TRBV18,CASSRQDRTYGYTF,TGTGCCAGCTCCCGTCAGGACAGAACCTATGGCTACACCTTC
-,-,TRBJ1-2,TRBV30,CAWSGVYGYTF,TGTGCCTGGTCAGGGGTCTATGGCTACACCTTC
-,-,TRBJ2-3,TRBV5-1,CASSRLVDTQYF,TGCGCCAGCAGCCGACTAGTCGATACGCAGTATTTT
-,-,TRBJ1-2,TRBV19,CASTSPGLLGGGYTF,TGTGCCAGTACCTCTCCGGGACTCCTCGGTGGGGGCTACACCTTC
-,-,TRBJ1-2,TRBV6-1,CASSEKGFGYTF,TGTGCCAGCAGTGAAAAGGGCTTCGGCTACACCTTC
-,-,TRBJ1-5,TRBV5-6,CASSLGAGNQPQHF,TGTGCCAGCAGCTTGGGGGCAGGGAATCAGCCCCAGCATTTT
-,TRBD2,TRBJ2-2,TRBV18,CASSLYTGLAGEGTGELFF,TGTGCCAGCTCACTCTACACGGGACTAGCGGGAGAAGGTACCGGGGAGCTGTTTTTT
once,-,TRBJ1-2,TRBV27,CASSLVRPTGPLNYGYTF,TGTGCCAGCAGTTTGGTCAGGCCGACCGGGCCTCTAAACTATGGCTACACCTTC
-,-,TRBJ1-5,TRBV10-3,CAISESFKGSNQPQHF,TGTGCCATCAGTGAGTCCTTCAAGGGGAGCAATCAGCCCCAGCATTTT
-,-,TRBJ1-1,TRBV10-3,CAISRPGQNTEAFF,TGTGCCATCAGTCGTCCGGGACAGAACACTGAAGCTTTCTTT
-,TRBD2,TRBJ2-7,TRBV5-6,CASSFTGTSVSEQYF,TGTGCCAGCAGCTTTACCGGGACTAGCGTCTCCGAGCAGTACTTC
-,-,TRBJ1-1,TRBV15,CATSRVRRVNTEAFF,TGTGCCACCAGCAGGGTTAGGAGGGTGAACACTGAAGCTTTCTTT
-,-,TRBJ1-1,TRBV12-5,CASGLGLREGEAFF,TGTGCTAGTGGTTTAGGGCTCAGGGAGGGTGAAGCTTTCTTT
-,TRBD2,TRBJ2-5,TRBV2,CASSPLPDIAGGDPKETQYF,TGTGCCAGCAGCCCCCTCCCCGATATAGCGGGGGGCGACCCTAAAGAGACCCAGTACTTC
-,-,TRBJ1-3,TRBV27,CASSSAGTGNTIYF,TGTGCCAGCAGTTCCGCAGGAACGGGAAACACCATATATTTT
-,-,TRBJ2-1,TRBV29-1,CSVGRGRETYNEQFF,TGCAGCGTTGGGAGGGGGCGAGAGACTTACAATGAGCAGTTCTTC
-,TRBD1,TRBJ1-2,TRBV28,CASSLLPGQGDYYGYTF,TGTGCCAGCAGTTTACTCCCCGGACAGGGGGATTACTATGGCTACACCTTC
-,-,TRBJ2-7,TRBV12-5,CASGLAGGGYEQYF,TGTGCTAGTGGTTTGGCTGGGGGAGGCTACGAGCAGTACTTC
-,TRBD1,TRBJ2-5,TRBV29-1,CSVDLDRGRIGETQYF,TGCAGCGTTGACCTAGACAGGGGGCGAATAGGGGAGACCCAGTACTTC
-,-,TRBJ1-2,TRBV4-1,CASSQVGYGYTF,TGCGCCAGCAGCCAAGTCGGGTATGGCTACACCTTC
once,-,TRBJ2-1,TRBV19,CASSNRGRSYNEQFF,TGTGCCAGTAGCAACCGCGGAAGGTCCTACAATGAGCAGTTCTTC
-,-,TRBJ1-1,TRBV30,CAWRQTLMNTEAFF,TGTGCCTGGAGACAGACACTAATGAACACTGAAGCTTTCTTT
few,-,TRBJ2-1,TRBV7-9,CASSLDGNGEQFF,TGTGCCAGCAGCTTAGATGGGAACGGGGAGCAGTTCTTC
-,TRBD1,TRBJ1-1,TRBV18,CASSPDNRGMTTEAFF,TGTGCCAGCTCACCCGATAACAGGGGGATGACGACTGAAGCTTTCTTT
-,-,TRBJ2-7,TRBV5-1,CASSLAWVGLSYEQYF,TGCGCCAGCAGCTTGGCCTGGGTAGGACTATCCTACGAGCAGTACTTC